This TCR beta chain was captured in a study of post-analysis software for immune sequencing data. Whole-study context: Clinical courses comprised relapsing-remitting, secondary progressive and progressive-relapsing multiple sclerosis. Study outcomes and limitations: TRBV5-6, TRBV5-1 and TRBV20-1 belonged to a set of roughly 5 TRBV segments that were more frequent in patients than controls. Controls significantly exceeded multiple sclerosis patients in normalized Chao1 diversity.

This clonotype appeared a few times. No antigen is known for it. Germline CDR1 reads MNHEY; CDR2 reads SVGAGI. This CDR3 has 15 amino acids. The ends lost 5 bases at V and 4 bases at J; junction bases unmatched: 9. Sequencing libraries made from TCR beta cDNA carried unique molecular identifiers. Roughly 450,000 cDNA molecules came from roughly 0.93 to 9.6 million T cells. TCRdb independently ran MiXCR on the PCR reads; one entry per CDR3 protein. The profile shows fewer than 550,000 distinct CDR3 sequences, roughly 34% of them singletons. The sample consisted of blood. The sequence came from a girl aged 2-17 years with multiple sclerosis. The chain joins TRBV6-5 to TRBJ2-3; 7 nucleotides match TRBD1. CDR3 nucleotides: TGTGCCAGCAGTGACGGACTTAGGGGGCCAGATACGCAGTATTTT. Protein product: CASSDGLRGPDTQYF.